This T cell receptor beta chain is from a study of T cells in Graves' hyperthyroidism and ophthalmopathy. The CDR3 has 14 amino acids. Overall study results and limits: Ophthalmopathy was told apart from stable hyperthyroidism by a 13 V-J model.

Amplification yielded TCR beta CDR3 regions, with RNA transcripts as the source. TCR CDR3 regions were first amplified by RT-PCR with HTBI primers. TCRdb itself ran the multiplex PCR reads through MiXCR, one entry per CDR3 protein. The table has 300,000 to 350,000 distinct CDR3 sequences, roughly 17% seen once. An absence of ophthalmopathy progression within 18 months meant stable Graves' hyperthyroidism. Diagnosing involved the use of clinical symptoms, serum thyroxine and TRAb, thyroid ultrasound and orbital computed tomography. The PBMCs had their origin in about 9.7 ml of fresh peripheral blood. As to this clonotype: The antigen remains undetermined. One junction end does not reproduce the germline sequence, and a read error may be involved.

The rearrangement uses TRBV12-3 or TRBV12-4 and TRBJ2-3; TRBD2 aligns across 7 bases. Sequenced sample: blood. The receptor's source is a man aged 25 to 45 with Graves' hyperthyroidism. CDR3 loop: CAGSFRVAGDTQYF. DNA for the CDR3: TGTGCCGGCAGTTTTAGGGTAGCGGGAGATACGCAGTATTTT.